The 28 T cell receptor beta chains in this list originate from one sample, sequenced in a study of T-cell reconstitution after alpha-beta-depleted transplantation in children. The TCRbeta library was prepared with unique molecular identifiers. TCRdb passed the PCR reads through MiXCR, listing each CDR3 protein once. The sample consists of about 500,000 distinct CDR3 sequences, around a third of them appearing once. The sample in question was PBMCs from the stem cell graft donor, obtained from the stem cell graft. These receptors were obtained from a human donor who donated a stem cell graft to a child with aplastic anemia.

This chain connects TRBV20-1 to TRBJ2-1; D is uncertain. V was pared by 0 bases and J by 1 base, with 10 bases between. The CDR3 is made up of 15 amino acids. Per germline, CDR1 DFQATT and CDR2 SNEGSKA (reference sequence). CDR3 in amino acids: CSARDQGKSYNEQFF. In nucleotides, the CDR3 is TGCAGTGCTAGAGATCAAGGGAAGTCCTACAATGAGCAGTTCTTC.

V is TRBV7-2 and J is TRBJ1-4; maybe TRBD1 (6 bases). Trimming cost V 0 bases and J 11 bases, with 19 bases left between them. This CDR3 is built from 16 residues. CDR1 is SGHTA and CDR2 is FQGNSA in the germline V gene. The CDR3, as DNA: TGTGCCAGCAGCTTAGCAGGGACAAATAGTATGACGAAACTGTTTTTT. Translating gives CASSLAGTNSMTKLFF.

The chain employs TRBV7-9 and TRBJ2-1; 10 nucleotides match TRBD1. V gave up 4 bases and J gave up 7 bases; unmatched junction bases: 4. The CDR3 has 14 residues. Per the germline V gene, CDR1 is SEHNR and CDR2 is FQNEAQ (reference sequence). CDR3 in DNA: TGTGCCAGCAGCTATAGACAGGGGGCGAATGAGCAGTTCTTC. It codes for CASSYRQGANEQFF.

This clonotype was recorded a few times. CDR3 bases: TGCAGCGTTGATGGGGGCAGGACTAATGAGCAGTTCTTC. It is translated as CSVDGGRTNEQFF. V and J are TRBV29-1 and TRBJ2-1; perhaps TRBD1 as D (6 bases). The germline gives CDR1 SQVTM, CDR2 ANQGSEA. Trimming took off 3 bases at V and 7 bases at J, with 13 bases between the two ends. This CDR3 has 13 residues.

The gene calls are TRBV4-3 and TRBJ1-5, with D possibly TRBD1 on 5 matching bases. The ends were cut back, 2 bases at V and 5 bases at J, with 10 bases in the middle. The CDR3 is 14 residues long. CDR1 is LGHNA, CDR2 YSLEER, per germline. The CDR3 here is CASSQLIGDQPQHF. The CDR3 nucleotides are TGCGCCAGCAGCCAACTTATAGGGGATCAGCCCCAGCATTTT.

This clonotype was seen more than once but under ten times. The V and J genes are TRBV7-2 and TRBJ1-2; 7 bases line up with TRBD1. Germline-derived CDR1 and CDR2 are SGHTA and FQGNSA. The CDR3 is 15 amino acids. V dropped 4 bases and J dropped 4; count of bases not matched to a gene: 9. The CDR3 DNA sequence: TGTGCCAGCAGCTACCGGGACAGCAATACCTATGGCTACACCTTC. This codes for CASSYRDSNTYGYTF.

This clonotype was counted only a few times. The V call is TRBV12-3 or TRBV12-4, the J call TRBJ2-1, with 10 bases lining up with TRBD2. CDR3 size: 16 residues. Losses at the gene ends were 6 bases for V and 7 bases for J; bases not matched to a gene: 12. CDR3 sequence (DNA): TGTGCCAGCAGCTATATGACTAGCGGGCGTGCGAATGAGCAGTTCTTC. As protein: CASSYMTSGRANEQFF.

Only a few counts were recorded for this clonotype. This chain joins TRBV19 and TRBJ2-7; no reliable D call. Per the germline V gene, CDR1 is LNHDA and CDR2 is SQIVND (reference sequence). Deletions cut 3 bases from V and 0 bases from J, with 9 bases between. The length of the CDR3 is 14 residues. The CDR3 nucleotides are TGTGCCAGTAGTATCCGTGGGAACTCCTACGAGCAGTACTTC. Residues: CASSIRGNSYEQYF. Drawing the rest from reference TRBV19 and TRBJ2-7, the complete variable domain is DGGITQSPKYLFRKEGQNVTLSCEQNLNHDAMYWYRQDPGQGLRLIYYSQIVNDFQKGDIAEGYSVSREKKESFPLTVTSAQKNPTAFYLCASSIRGNSYEQYFGPGTRLTVT.

The chain recombines TRBV12-3 or TRBV12-4 with TRBJ1-1; D unresolved. The CDR3 has 14 amino acids. V gave up 3 bases and J gave up 3 bases, with 11 bases separating them. CDR3 bases: TGTGCCAGCAGTTTTGTCAGCACATACACTGAAGCTTTCTTT. The encoded protein is CASSFVSTYTEAFF.

J is TRBJ2-2 and V is TRBV20-1, with D perhaps matching TRBD2 (5 bases). Between the trimmed V and J ends, which lost 0 bases and 4 bases, there was a span of 9 bases. Germline CDR1 DFQATT, CDR2 SNEGSKA (reference sequence). The CDR3 is 14 amino acids. The CDR3 nucleotides read TGCAGTGCTAGAGACGGACTGATCACCGGGGAGCTGTTTTTT. This translates into CSARDGLITGELFF.

This clonotype has a single count. This sequence joins TRBV28 and TRBJ2-1; D not certain. The CDR3 is 16 residues long. The V gene's germline CDR1 is MDHEN and CDR2 SYDVKM. The V and J ends lost 6 bases and 2 bases respectively, with 17 bases between them. CDR3: CASSAGLVSPYNEQFF. The CDR3 DNA follows: TGTGCCAGCAGCGCCGGGCTCGTCTCCCCCTACAATGAGCAGTTCTTC.

The chain is built from TRBV29-1 and TRBJ1-2, with D tentatively TRBD1 (5 bases). The CDR3 consists of 15 residues. Trimming pared 6 bases from V and 2 bases from J, leaving 19 bases between. Germline CDR1 reads SQVTM; CDR2 reads ANQGSEA. The CDR3 reads CSVPGGDWENYGYTF. The CDR3 DNA follows: TGCAGCGTCCCCGGGGGGGACTGGGAGAACTATGGCTACACCTTC.

The chain has TRBV15 and TRBJ2-1; 8 nucleotides line up with TRBD1. Germline V gene lookup returns CDR1 LNHNV and CDR2 YYDKDF (reference sequence). The junction had 5 bases not matched to a gene; V was cut back by 5 bases and J by 2 bases. The CDR3 extends over 15 amino acids. The chain's CDR3 is CATSQRQGTYNEQFF. CDR3 nucleotides: TGTGCCACCAGCCAACGACAGGGGACCTACAATGAGCAGTTCTTC.

The chain combines TRBV6-1 with TRBJ1-4; 9 bases are shared with TRBD1. The V gene end was trimmed by 6 bases and the J gene end by 7 bases; junction bases not matched to a gene: 6. Germline V gene sequence: CDR1 MNHNS, CDR2 SASEGT. This CDR3 has 14 amino acids. CDR3 coding DNA: TGTGCCAGCAGCCCGACAGGGGGTTTTGAAAAACTGTTTTTT. Amino acid sequence: CASSPTGGFEKLFF.

This chain links TRBV20-1 with TRBJ2-7; no clear D. Trimming shortened V by 5 bases and J by 3 bases, and 14 bases separated the two germline ends. The CDR3 has 13 amino acids. Germline CDR1 DFQATT, CDR2 SNEGSKA (reference sequence). The CDR3 sequence is CSAALGIYYEQYF. CDR3 sequence (DNA): TGCAGTGCTGCACTCGGCATATACTACGAGCAGTACTTC.

This chain connects TRBV29-1 to TRBJ1-2; the D is unclear. The CDR3 spans 13 residues. Trimming left V 1 base short and J 5 bases short, with 11 bases between. In germline, CDR1 is SQVTM, CDR2 ANQGSEA. CDR3 amino acids: CSVEVPGGYGYTF. CDR3 DNA sequence: TGCAGCGTTGAAGTGCCAGGAGGGTATGGCTACACCTTC. Supplemented by reference TRBV29-1 and TRBJ1-2, the full variable domain reads SAVISQKPSRDICQRGTSLTIQCQVDSQVTMMFWYRQQPGQSLTLIATANQGSEATYESGFVIDKFPISRPNLTFSTLTVSNMSPEDSSIYLCSVEVPGGYGYTFGSGTRLTVV.

V usage is TRBV6-2 or TRBV6-3 and J usage is TRBJ1-1; 11 positions match TRBD1. The V gene end was trimmed by 5 bases and the J gene end by 6 bases; junction bases not matched to a gene: 11. Germline V CDR1 and CDR2: MNHEY, SVGEGT. The CDR3 is made up of 16 amino acids. CDR3 DNA sequence: TGTGCCAGCAGTCGCCAACCGGGACAGGGGGTCCCTGAAGCTTTCTTT. This codes for CASSRQPGQGVPEAFF.

The rearrangement links TRBV9 to TRBJ2-5; 14 bases align to TRBD2. CDR3 length equals 20 residues. J was trimmed by 5 bases and V by 3 bases; bases with no gene match: 18. Germline V CDR1 and CDR2: SGDLS, YYNGEE. The CDR3 is CASSASPYTSGLAGEETQYF. The DNA for the CDR3 is TGTGCCAGCAGCGCTAGCCCCTACACCTCGGGACTAGCGGGAGAGGAGACCCAGTACTTC. Full variable domain (missing parts from reference TRBV9 and TRBJ2-5): DSGVTQTPKHLITATGQRVTLRCSPRSGDLSVYWYQQSLDQGLQFLIQYYNGEERAKGNILERFSAQQFPDLHSELNLSSLELGDSALYFCASSASPYTSGLAGEETQYFGPGTRLLVL.

CDR3 residues: CASSLEYRLTDTQYF. CDR3 coding DNA: TGCGCCAGCAGCTTGGAGTACCGACTCACAGATACGCAGTATTTT. The chain employs TRBV5-1 and TRBJ2-3; D not resolved. The CDR3 contains 15 residues. The germline CDR1 and CDR2 sequences are SGHRS and YFSETQ. V was shortened by 0 bases and J by 2 bases, with 10 bases between the two germline ends.

The chain carries TRBV7-3 and TRBJ1-1, with 7 bases fitting TRBD1. Germline CDR1 SGHTA, CDR2 FQGTGA. The CDR3 consists of 14 residues. Losses at the gene ends were 5 bases for V and 7 bases for J; bases not matched to a gene: 10. The CDR3 is CASSIRTGADEAFF. The CDR3 coding sequence is TGTGCCAGCAGCATCCGGACAGGAGCCGATGAAGCTTTCTTT.

This chain links TRBV6-1 with TRBJ2-1, with D possibly being TRBD2 (6 bases). Germline CDR1 MNHNS, CDR2 SASEGT. V was clipped by 7 bases and J by 5 bases, with 18 bases between them. The CDR3 runs to 15 residues. This chain's CDR3 is CASKQSWGTHNEQFF. The CDR3 region has the DNA TGTGCCAGCAAACAATCATGGGGGACTCACAATGAGCAGTTCTTC.

V is TRBV28 and J is TRBJ1-5, with 12 nucleotides matching TRBD1. Trimming cost V 5 bases and J 0 bases; bases outside gene matches: 5. CDR1 is MDHEN and CDR2 is SYDVKM in the germline V gene. This CDR3 has 17 residues. The CDR3 bases are TGTGCCAGCAGTCTCGGGACAGGGGGCTTTAGCAATCAGCCCCAGCATTTT. As protein: CASSLGTGGFSNQPQHF. Full variable domain (rest looked up from reference TRBV28 and TRBJ1-5): DVKVTQSSRYLVKRTGEKVFLECVQDMDHENMFWYRQDPGLGLRLIYFSYDVKMKEKGDIPEGYSVSREKKERFSLILESASTNQTSMYLCASSLGTGGFSNQPQHFGDGTRLSIL.

The J gene is TRBJ2-5, the V gene TRBV18, with D maybe TRBD2 (5 bases). There are 18 residues in the CDR3. With 3 bases removed from V and 5 bases from J, the gap between germline ends came to 25 bases. Germline V lookup: CDR1 KGHSH, CDR2 LQKENI. CDR3 nucleotides: TGTGCCAGCTCACCTTTAGGATCGGGGAAGGGTGCGTCGGAGACCCAGTACTTC. Translation: CASSPLGSGKGASETQYF.

Regarding this clonotype: A read error may explain this, as a much larger clone is one base away. The rearrangement uses TRBV6-2 or TRBV6-3 and TRBJ1-5; D gene unclear. The CDR3 spans 13 residues. The V and J ends lost 5 bases and 0 bases respectively, with 5 bases between them. Germline CDR1 reads MNHEY; CDR2 reads SVGEGT. The CDR3 sequence is CASSPFSNQPQHF. The DNA of the CDR3 is TGTGCCAGCAGTCCCTTTAGCAATCAGCCCCAGCATTTT.

This sequence joins TRBV12-3 or TRBV12-4 and TRBJ1-1; the match to TRBD1 covers 8 bases. This CDR3 is 14 amino acids long. V dropped 6 bases and J dropped 11; count of bases not matched to a gene: 14. The CDR3 reads CASSLGQGRGRAFF. As DNA, the CDR3 is TGTGCCAGCAGCCTAGGACAGGGTCGGGGTCGGGCTTTCTTT.

The rearrangement uses TRBV10-3 and TRBJ1-4; possible D gene TRBD1, 5 bases. Germline CDR1 reads ENHRY; CDR2 reads SYGVKD. The CDR3 has 14 residues. With 0 bases removed from V and 10 bases from J, the gap between germline ends came to 12 bases. CDR3 sequence (DNA): TGTGCCATCAGTGAGTCAATGGGACGAGCAAAACTGTTTTTT. The encoded protein is CAISESMGRAKLFF.

This sequence joins TRBV27 and TRBJ2-1; possibly TRBD1 or TRBD2 for D (5 bases each). Per germline, CDR1 MNHEY and CDR2 SMNVEV (reference sequence). The CDR3 contains 16 residues. Trimming removed 3 bases from V and 1 base from J, with 13 bases in between. This CDR3 is CASSFVGTGSYNEQFF. The CDR3 DNA sequence: TGTGCCAGCAGTTTTGTGGGGACGGGTTCCTACAATGAGCAGTTCTTC.

CDR3: CASSQERLATQYF. The CDR3 bases are TGTGCCAGCAGCCAAGAACGCCTAGCTACGCAGTATTTT. V and J are TRBV3-1 and TRBJ2-3; possibly TRBD2 for D (5 bases). This CDR3 contains 13 residues. The germline V gene has CDR1 LGHDT and CDR2 YNNKEL (reference sequence). The germline V and J ends were trimmed by 0 bases and 8 bases, with 9 bases remaining between them.